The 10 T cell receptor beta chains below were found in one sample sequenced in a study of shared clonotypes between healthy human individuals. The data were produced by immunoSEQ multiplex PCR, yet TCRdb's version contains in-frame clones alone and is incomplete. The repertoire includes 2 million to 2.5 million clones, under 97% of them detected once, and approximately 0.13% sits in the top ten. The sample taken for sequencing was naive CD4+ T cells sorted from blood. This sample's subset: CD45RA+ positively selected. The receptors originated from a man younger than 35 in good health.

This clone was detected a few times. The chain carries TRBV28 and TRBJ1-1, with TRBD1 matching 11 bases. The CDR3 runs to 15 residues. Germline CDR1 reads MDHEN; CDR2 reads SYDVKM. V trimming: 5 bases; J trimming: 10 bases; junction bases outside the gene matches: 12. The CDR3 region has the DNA TGTGCCAGCAGTCGCTCGGGACAGGGGGAGATCGGAGCTTTCTTT. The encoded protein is CASSRSGQGEIGAFF.

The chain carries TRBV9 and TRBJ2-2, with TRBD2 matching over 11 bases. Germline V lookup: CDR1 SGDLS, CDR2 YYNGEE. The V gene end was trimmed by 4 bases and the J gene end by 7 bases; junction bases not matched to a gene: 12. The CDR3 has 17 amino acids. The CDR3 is CASSPSGTSGTHGELFF. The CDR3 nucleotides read TGTGCCAGCAGCCCCTCCGGGACTAGCGGAACCCACGGGGAGCTGTTTTTT.

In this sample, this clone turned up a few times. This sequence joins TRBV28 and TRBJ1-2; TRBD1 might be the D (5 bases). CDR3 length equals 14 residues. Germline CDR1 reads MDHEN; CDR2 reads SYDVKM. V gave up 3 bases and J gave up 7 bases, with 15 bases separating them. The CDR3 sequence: CASSFGGQGVGYTF. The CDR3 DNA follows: TGTGCCAGCAGTTTCGGAGGGCAGGGTGTTGGCTACACCTTC.

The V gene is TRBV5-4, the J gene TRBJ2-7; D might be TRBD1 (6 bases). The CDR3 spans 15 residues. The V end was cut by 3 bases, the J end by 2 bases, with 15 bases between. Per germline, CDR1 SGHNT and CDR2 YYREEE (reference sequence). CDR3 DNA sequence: TGTGCCAGCAGCTCGAAGGGGACACTTACCTACGAGCAGTACTTC. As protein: CASSSKGTLTYEQYF.

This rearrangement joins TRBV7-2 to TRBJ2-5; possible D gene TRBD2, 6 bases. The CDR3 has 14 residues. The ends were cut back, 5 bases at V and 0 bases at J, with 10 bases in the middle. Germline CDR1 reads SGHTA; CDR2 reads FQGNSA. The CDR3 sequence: CASSAWRDQETQYF. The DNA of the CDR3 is TGTGCCAGCAGCGCCTGGAGGGACCAAGAGACCCAGTACTTC.

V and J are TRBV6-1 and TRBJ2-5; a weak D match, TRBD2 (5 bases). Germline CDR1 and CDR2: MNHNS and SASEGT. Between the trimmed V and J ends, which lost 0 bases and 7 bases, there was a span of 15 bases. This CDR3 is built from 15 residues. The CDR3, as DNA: TGTGCCAGCAGTGAAGCCGGTCCCCAACTAGGGACCCAGTACTTC. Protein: CASSEAGPQLGTQYF.

Written as DNA, the CDR3 is TGTGCCAGCTCCGGGACAGGGGGCACGGATGAGCAGTTCTTC. As protein: CASSGTGGTDEQFF. The chain has TRBV18 and TRBJ2-1; TRBD1 matches 12 bases. Germline loops: CDR1 KGHSH, CDR2 LQKENI. V lost 6 bases to trimming and J lost 8 bases; unmatched junction nucleotides: 5. The CDR3 extends over 14 amino acids.

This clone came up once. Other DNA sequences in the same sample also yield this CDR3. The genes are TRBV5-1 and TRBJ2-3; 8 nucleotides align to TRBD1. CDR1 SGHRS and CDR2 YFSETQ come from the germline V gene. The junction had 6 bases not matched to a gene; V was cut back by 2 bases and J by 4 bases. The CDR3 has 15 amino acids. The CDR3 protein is CASSLGQGASDTQYF. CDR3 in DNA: TGCGCCAGCAGCTTAGGCCAGGGGGCGTCAGATACGCAGTATTTT. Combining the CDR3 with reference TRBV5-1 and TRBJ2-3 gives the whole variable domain KAGVTQTPRYLIKTRGQQVTLSCSPISGHRSVSWYQQTPGQGLQFLFEYFSETQRNKGNFPGRFSGRQFSNSRSEMNVSTLELGDSALYLCASSLGQGASDTQYFGPGTRLTVL.

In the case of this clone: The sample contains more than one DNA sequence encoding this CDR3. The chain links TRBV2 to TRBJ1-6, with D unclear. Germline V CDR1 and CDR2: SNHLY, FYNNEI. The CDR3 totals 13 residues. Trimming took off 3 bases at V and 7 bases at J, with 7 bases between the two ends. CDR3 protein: CASSEERNSPLHF. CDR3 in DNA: TGTGCCAGCAGTGAGGAAAGGAATTCACCCCTCCACTTT.

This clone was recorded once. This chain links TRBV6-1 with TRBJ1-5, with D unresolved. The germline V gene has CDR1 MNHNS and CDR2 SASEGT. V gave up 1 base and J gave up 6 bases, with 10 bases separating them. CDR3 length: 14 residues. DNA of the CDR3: TGTGCCAGCAGTGAAGAACTCGGAGGTCAGCCCCAGCATTTT. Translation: CASSEELGGQPQHF.